Below, 24 T cell receptor beta chains from the same sample are listed, as sequenced in a study of T-cell memory formation after mild COVID-19. TCRdb reprocessed the 5' RACE reads via MiXCR and lists one record per CDR3 protein. The table lists about 290,000 distinct CDR3 sequences, under 20% of them singletons. The sample taken for sequencing was PBMCs or a T cell subset sorted from them (not recorded which). These TCRs come from a man between 18 and 35 years old who had mild COVID-19 (a few samples of this study predate the infection). Cell type and time point are not known.

This clonotype was observed at least ten times. V gene TRBV5-1 combines with J gene TRBJ2-3; no clear D gene. From germline, CDR1 is SGHRS and CDR2 YFSETQ. This CDR3 has 14 residues. Trimming pared 0 bases from V and 1 base from J, leaving 6 bases between. The CDR3: CASSLGTGTDTQYF. The CDR3 DNA is TGCGCCAGCAGCTTGGGGACCGGCACAGATACGCAGTATTTT.

A few counts support this clonotype. J is TRBJ2-2 and V is TRBV4-1, with a possible D match to TRBD2 (5 bases). This CDR3 region has 14 residues. V lost 3 bases and J 7 bases, leaving 12 bases between the germline ends. CDR1 and CDR2 (germline): MGHRA, YSYEKL. The CDR3 reads CASSHGEGIGELFF. In DNA, the CDR3 is TGCGCCAGCAGCCACGGGGAAGGAATCGGGGAGCTGTTTTTT.

The genes are TRBV12-2 and TRBJ2-7; the table's D call, TRBD1, was not checked against the DNA. TRBV12-2 is noted as a pseudogene. The CDR3 length is 15 residues. The DNA of the CDR3 is TGTGCAAGTCGTCCCCGGGACAGGAACGAGTACGAGCAGTACGTC. Translating gives CASRPRDRNEYEQYV.

The chain joins TRBV5-1 to TRBJ2-5; no firm D call. Germline CDR1 reads SGHRS; CDR2 reads YFSETQ. The length of the CDR3 is 13 residues. V lost 6 bases, J lost 5 bases, and 14 bases lay in between. The CDR3 region is CASTLGISETQYF. CDR3 DNA: TGCGCCAGCACCCTCGGCATTTCGGAGACCCAGTACTTC.

This clonotype was seen more than once but under ten times. This chain links TRBV7-3 with TRBJ2-6; D is undetermined. Looked up from germline, CDR1 is SGHTA and CDR2 is FQGTGA. This CDR3 region has 17 residues. Trimming cost V 3 bases and J 0 bases, with 12 bases left between them. The CDR3 DNA follows: TGTGCCAGCAGCTTGTCAGGATTCCTCTCTGGGGCCAACGTCCTGACTTTC. Translating it yields CASSLSGFLSGANVLTF.

V and J are TRBV12-3 or TRBV12-4 and TRBJ2-3; possibly TRBD1 for D (6 bases). The ends were cut back, 8 bases at V and 3 bases at J, with 15 bases in the middle. There are 14 residues in the CDR3. Written as DNA, the CDR3 is TGTGCCAGCTGCCATGGGGGCAAGACAGATACGCAGTATTTT. Its protein is CASCHGGKTDTQYF.

Ten or more counts support this clonotype. The CDR3 protein is CAISESETQYF. The CDR3 DNA reads as TGTGCCATCAGTGAGTCGGAGACCCAGTACTTC. The gene calls are TRBV10-3 and TRBJ2-5, with D hard to call. With 0 bases removed from V and 5 bases from J, the gap between germline ends came to 1 base. Germline-derived CDR1 and CDR2 are ENHRY and SYGVKD. The CDR3 extends over 11 amino acids.

This clonotype was seen more than once but under ten times. The chain employs TRBV4-3 and TRBJ2-5, with 10 bases matching TRBD2. This CDR3 is built from 16 residues. CDR1 is LGHNA and CDR2 is YSLEER in the germline V gene. Trimming at V came to 3 bases and at J to 3 bases, leaving 7 bases not matched to a gene. The CDR3 coding sequence is TGCGCCAGCAGCCAGGCAGCGGGGACTAGCGAAGAGACCCAGTACTTC. Its translation: CASSQAAGTSEETQYF.

This clonotype was counted at least ten times. The chain employs TRBV5-1 and TRBJ2-1; D is possibly TRBD1 or TRBD2 (5 bases each). The CDR3 is 13 residues long. V was pared by 0 bases and J by 7 bases, with 8 bases between. CDR1 is SGHRS and CDR2 is YFSETQ in the germline V gene. Here the CDR3 DNA reads TGCGCCAGCAGCTTGGGGGACGCAAATGAGCAGTTCTTC. Its translation: CASSLGDANEQFF.

This clonotype was counted between two and nine times. The genes are TRBV24-1 and TRBJ2-2; perhaps TRBD1 as D (5 bases). CDR3 length: 15 residues. The V gene's germline CDR1 is KGHDR and CDR2 SFDVKD. Trimming shortened V by 6 bases and J by 0 bases, and 10 bases separated the two germline ends. CDR3 sequence: CATSRGSANTGELFF. For the CDR3, the DNA is TGTGCCACCAGTAGGGGATCCGCGAACACCGGGGAGCTGTTTTTT.

This clonotype was counted between two and nine times. The V and J genes are TRBV6-1 and TRBJ2-7; D may be TRBD1 or TRBD2 (6 bases each). Germline V lookup: CDR1 MNHNS, CDR2 SASEGT. V lost 2 bases to trimming and J lost 6 bases, with 14 bases between them. The CDR3 consists of 14 residues. The CDR3 spells CASSEKGGRSEQYV. The CDR3, as DNA: TGTGCCAGCAGTGAAAAGGGGGGTCGAAGCGAGCAGTACGTC.

This clonotype was observed a handful of times. The rearrangement joins TRBV15 to TRBJ2-4, with D maybe TRBD2 (7 bases). V was trimmed by 0 bases and J by 7 bases, leaving 28 bases between them. This CDR3 is 20 amino acids long. The germline gives CDR1 LNHNV, CDR2 YYDKDF (reference sequence). This CDR3 reads CATSRDRAEGGRGSENIQYF. The DNA of the CDR3 is TGTGCCACCAGCAGAGATCGGGCGGAGGGGGGGCGAGGGTCAGAGAACATTCAGTACTTC. Complete variable domain (other parts from reference TRBV15 and TRBJ2-4): DAMVIQNPRYQVTQFGKPVTLSCSQTLNHNVMYWYQQKSSQAPKLLFHYYDKDFNNEADTPDNFQSRRPNTSFCFLDIRSPGLGDTAMYLCATSRDRAEGGRGSENIQYFGAGTRLSVL.

V and J are TRBV7-2 and TRBJ2-7; 8 nucleotides align to TRBD2. J lost 3 bases, V lost 1 base, and 8 bases had no gene match. CDR3 size: 16 residues. In germline, CDR1 is SGHTA, CDR2 FQGNSA. The CDR3 bases are TGTGCCAGCAGCTTAGTCGGGAGCGGGGGAAGCTACGAGCAGTACGTC. It yields the protein CASSLVGSGGSYEQYV.

The CDR3 here is CASSQLDLGSYEQYV. DNA of the CDR3: TGCGCCAGCAGCCAACTCGACCTGGGATCCTACGAGCAGTACGTC. The V gene is TRBV4-1, the J gene TRBJ2-7; D not certain. There are 15 residues in the CDR3. Germline loops: CDR1 MGHRA, CDR2 YSYEKL. V lost 2 bases and J lost 1, with 12 bases in between.

The rearrangement joins TRBV20-1 to TRBJ1-2, with TRBD1 identical over 7 bases. Germline V gives CDR1 DFQATT, CDR2 SNEGSKA (reference sequence). The CDR3 loop spans 14 amino acids. The V segment lost 2 bases and the J segment 3 bases; nucleotides outside the gene matches: 6. CDR3 amino acids: CSARRDSSHYGYTF. The CDR3 region has the DNA TGCAGTGCTAGAAGGGACAGCTCTCACTATGGCTACACCTTC.

The V call is TRBV28, the J call TRBJ2-7; 7 positions agree with TRBD1. CDR3 length: 12 amino acids. CDR1 is MDHEN, CDR2 SYDVKM, per germline. V lost 6 bases to trimming and J lost 3 bases; unmatched junction nucleotides: 2. The CDR3 sequence: CASRRQGYEQYV. In nucleotides, the CDR3 is TGTGCCAGCAGGAGACAGGGCTACGAGCAGTACGTC.

V is TRBV25-1 and J is TRBJ1-1; 10 bases match TRBD1. The CDR3 has 13 residues. Germline lookup yields CDR1 MGHDK and CDR2 SYGVNS. V dropped 6 bases and J dropped 8; count of bases not matched to a gene: 6. The chain's CDR3 is CASRPGTGAEAFF. The CDR3 DNA is TGTGCCAGCAGGCCCGGGACAGGGGCGGAAGCTTTCTTT.

This clonotype was counted between two and nine times. The chain combines TRBV7-2 with TRBJ2-3; no definite D call. V was cut by 1 base and J by 4 bases, with 6 bases left in between. CDR3 length equals 13 residues. The germline gives CDR1 SGHTA, CDR2 FQGNSA. The CDR3, as DNA: TGTGCCAGCAGCTTAGGCTGGTCAGATACGCAGTATTTT. It translates to CASSLGWSDTQYF.

There are many counts of this clonotype. The rearrangement links TRBV5-1 to TRBJ2-7; D gene ambiguous. Germline V lookup: CDR1 SGHRS, CDR2 YFSETQ. V was trimmed by 2 bases and J by 4 bases, leaving 10 bases between them. The CDR3 is 13 residues long. The CDR3: CASSLRQEYEQYF. CDR3 nucleotides: TGCGCCAGCAGCTTACGGCAGGAGTACGAGCAGTACTTC.

The chain has TRBV7-2 and TRBJ1-2, with D possibly TRBD1 on 6 matching bases. Germline CDR1 reads SGHTA; CDR2 reads FQGNSA. The length of the CDR3 is 13 residues. V was trimmed by 3 bases and J by 7 bases, leaving 12 bases between them. CDR3 coding DNA: TGTGCCAGCAGCTTGCAGGGGTTAGCTGGCTACACCTTC. Translation: CASSLQGLAGYTF.

This chain links TRBV7-6 with TRBJ2-7, with a possible D match to TRBD2 (5 bases). Germline CDR1 and CDR2: SGHVS and FNYEAQ. Trimming stripped 6 bases from V and 6 bases from J, with 18 bases between. The CDR3 runs to 14 residues. CDR3: CASSNEAEQPEQYV. CDR3 sequence (DNA): TGTGCCAGCAGTAACGAAGCGGAGCAGCCCGAGCAGTACGTC.

V is TRBV7-6 and J is TRBJ2-3; TRBD1 is a possible D gene (6 bases). The length of the CDR3 is 15 residues. CDR1 is SGHVS and CDR2 is FNYEAQ in the germline V gene. The V end was cut by 5 bases, the J end by 5 bases, with 17 bases between. The CDR3 reads CASSPHEQGRDTQYF. CDR3 bases: TGTGCCAGCAGCCCACATGAACAGGGTAGAGATACGCAGTATTTT.

The chain carries TRBV27 and TRBJ2-3; the D is unclear. Germline CDR1 reads MNHEY; CDR2 reads SMNVEV (reference sequence). CDR3 length: 13 residues. The V and J ends lost 1 base and 4 bases respectively, with 6 bases between them. The CDR3 nucleotides are TGTGCCAGCAGTTTATTTCAGGCAGATACGCAGTATTTT. Protein: CASSLFQADTQYF.

This clonotype was counted once. The chain joins TRBV20-1 to TRBJ2-7; D gene unclear. Germline V lookup: CDR1 DFQATT, CDR2 SNEGSKA (reference sequence). Trimming stripped 5 bases from V and 5 bases from J, with 19 bases between. CDR3 length equals 14 residues. Written as DNA, the CDR3 is TGCAGTGCTCCCAACCCCAGAAAGATAGACGAGCAGTACTTC. This sequence encodes CSAPNPRKIDEQYF.